The 25 T cell receptor beta chains below come from one sample, sequenced in a study of T cells in Graves' hyperthyroidism and ophthalmopathy. RNA transcripts were the template for amplifying TCR beta CDR3 regions. TCR CDR3 underwent first-round RT-PCR with the HTBI primer set. TCRdb recomputed calls from the multiplex PCR reads with MiXCR, one row per CDR3 protein. Of roughly 330,000 distinct CDR3 sequences in the sample, around a sixth were seen once. Sample: blood. These receptors came from a man aged 30 to 39 with Graves' hyperthyroidism.

In its sample, this clonotype was seen many times. This chain joins TRBV12-3 or TRBV12-4 and TRBJ1-5; 7 positions agree with TRBD1. V was clipped by 5 bases and J by 4 bases; unmatched bases: 8. CDR3 size: 15 residues. The CDR3 DNA follows: TGTGCCAGCAGTCACCGGGACAGCAGTAATCAGCCCCAGCATTTT. Residues: CASSHRDSSNQPQHF.

J is TRBJ2-5 and V is TRBV9; perhaps TRBD2 as D (6 bases). V lost 0 bases to trimming and J lost 5 bases, with 17 bases between them. Per germline, CDR1 SGDLS and CDR2 YYNGEE. CDR3 length: 16 residues. The DNA for the CDR3 is TGTGCCAGCAGCGTAGCGGGCGCGGGGCTGCGGGAGACCCAGTACTTC. Translation: CASSVAGAGLRETQYF.

The V call is TRBV29-1, the J call TRBJ2-7; 9 nucleotides match TRBD2. CDR3 length: 13 residues. Germline lookup yields CDR1 SQVTM and CDR2 ANQGSEA. J was trimmed by 4 bases and V by 3 bases; bases with no gene match: 4. CDR3 sequence (DNA): TGCAGCGTTGATCTTAGCGGGAGTTACGAGCAGTACTTC. Its translation: CSVDLSGSYEQYF.

This clonotype was seen a few times. CDR3 region: CASGPGQGEQFF. The CDR3 nucleotides are TGTGCCAGCGGCCCCGGACAGGGGGAGCAGTTCTTC. The chain links TRBV12-3 or TRBV12-4 to TRBJ2-1; 9 bases are a match to TRBD1. The length of the CDR3 is 12 residues. The trim removed 8 bases at V and 10 bases at J, leaving 6 bases unmatched.

This clonotype appeared a few times. The chain combines TRBV27 with TRBJ2-1; D is unresolved. V lost 7 bases, J lost 0 bases, and 13 bases lay in between. From germline, CDR1 is MNHEY and CDR2 SMNVEV (reference sequence). The CDR3 is 15 residues long. The CDR3 region has the DNA TGTGCCAGCACCGAAGCAGGTAGCTCCTACAATGAGCAGTTCTTC. It specifies CASTEAGSSYNEQFF.

This clonotype was counted only a few times. V gene TRBV27 combines with J gene TRBJ2-1; the D gene is possibly TRBD2 (5 bases). V lost 3 bases and J lost 7, with 25 bases in between. Germline CDR1 reads MNHEY; CDR2 reads SMNVEV (reference sequence). The CDR3 sequence is 18 residues long. The CDR3 DNA is TGTGCCAGCAGTTTTTCCTGGGCCGCAGCGGCCTTTCGGAATGAGCAGTTCTTC. Protein: CASSFSWAAAAFRNEQFF.

In its sample, this clonotype was seen many times. V usage is TRBV5-1 and J usage is TRBJ2-7; D is ambiguous. The germline CDR1 and CDR2 sequences are SGHRS and YFSETQ. The V end lost 0 bases, the J end lost 5 bases, and 12 bases lay between the germline ends. CDR3 length: 14 amino acids. The CDR3 here is CASSLATVWDEQYF. Written as DNA, the CDR3 is TGCGCCAGCAGCTTGGCCACGGTATGGGACGAGCAGTACTTC.

This clonotype was detected only a few times. V and J are TRBV10-3 and TRBJ1-1; 7 nucleotides match TRBD1. Losses at the gene ends were 2 bases for V and 9 bases for J; bases not matched to a gene: 6. The CDR3 has 13 amino acids. Per germline, CDR1 ENHRY and CDR2 SYGVKD. The CDR3 loop is CAISEPSGGKAFF. The CDR3 DNA follows: TGTGCCATCAGTGAGCCTTCAGGGGGTAAAGCTTTCTTT.

This clonotype was detected only a few times. This chain uses TRBV7-8 with TRBJ2-7; D is unclear. Germline CDR1 reads SGHVS; CDR2 reads FQNEAQ. The V gene lost 5 bases and the J gene lost 6 bases, with 26 bases spanning the gap. There are 17 residues in the CDR3. The CDR3 DNA reads as TGTGCCAGCAGCCCTGACCCCGCCTCTGACTGGATGGCCGAGCAGTACTTC. It encodes CASSPDPASDWMAEQYF.

This clonotype was recorded at least ten times. J is TRBJ2-3 and V is TRBV2; 12 bases match TRBD2. This CDR3 spans 18 amino acids. V was clipped by 5 bases and J by 5 bases; unmatched bases: 14. The V gene's germline CDR1 is SNHLY and CDR2 FYNNEI. CDR3 region: CASSHPSGRAEVGDTQYF. The CDR3 region has the DNA TGTGCCAGCAGTCACCCTAGCGGGAGGGCCGAGGTTGGAGATACGCAGTATTTT.

This clonotype was detected many times. The chain is built from TRBV6-5 and TRBJ2-1; D ambiguous. Trimming took 2 bases from V and 4 from J, leaving 3 bases between them. The V gene's germline CDR1 is MNHEY and CDR2 SVGAGI. CDR3 length: 12 residues. In nucleotides, the CDR3 is TGTGCCAGCAGTTACGGGTACAATGAGCAGTTCTTC. Translated: CASSYGYNEQFF.

The rearrangement uses TRBV12-3 or TRBV12-4 and TRBJ2-1; 8 bases fit TRBD2. The CDR3 is 17 residues long. V lost 2 bases, J lost 4 bases, and 10 bases stayed unmatched. CDR3 sequence reads: CASSLRRNSGDYNEQFF. The CDR3 DNA reads as TGTGCCAGCAGTTTAAGAAGGAATAGCGGGGATTACAATGAGCAGTTCTTC.

The sample holds many counts of this clonotype. The V gene is TRBV11-2, the J gene TRBJ2-3; 10 bases align to TRBD2. The length of the CDR3 is 16 residues. Germline loops: CDR1 SGHAT, CDR2 FQNNGV. J lost 2 bases, V lost 5 bases, and 7 bases had no gene match. CDR3 coding DNA: TGTGCCAGCAGCCCCTTGACTAGCGGGTCCACAGATACGCAGTATTTT. It specifies CASSPLTSGSTDTQYF. The full variable domain, with the rest looked up from reference TRBV11-2 and TRBJ2-3, is EAGVAQSPRYKIIEKRQSVAFWCNPISGHATLYWYQQILGQGPKLLIQFQNNGVVDDSQLPKDRFSAERLKGVDSTLKIQPAKLEDSAVYLCASSPLTSGSTDTQYFGPGTRLTVL.

Notes on this clonotype: A read error may explain this, as a much larger clone is one base away. The genes are TRBV2 and TRBJ1-2; unclear D gene. Trimming pared 6 bases from V and 2 bases from J, leaving 10 bases between. CDR3 length: 13 amino acids. Germline V gene data show CDR1 as SNHLY and CDR2 as FYNNEI. The CDR3 sequence: CASSELRNYGYTF. For the CDR3, the DNA is TGTGCCAGCAGCGAATTGCGGAACTATGGCTACACCTTC.

This rearrangement joins TRBV19 to TRBJ2-1; D call uncertain. Germline V gives CDR1 LNHDA, CDR2 SQIVND (reference sequence). The CDR3 sequence is 11 residues long. The ends were cut back, 3 bases at V and 8 bases at J, with 5 bases in the middle. CDR3 nucleotide sequence: TGTGCCAGTAGTATCGCAGATGAGCAGTTCTTC. This codes for CASSIADEQFF.

This chain uses TRBV4-2 with TRBJ2-7; D remains ambiguous. This CDR3 region has 14 residues. CDR1 and CDR2 (germline): LGHNA, YNFKEQ. V gave up 1 base and J gave up 2 bases, with 9 bases separating them. The CDR3 DNA reads TGTGCCAGCAGCCAAGCTGTACAAGCCTACGAGCAGTACTTC. Amino acids: CASSQAVQAYEQYF.

This clonotype has a count of ten or more. This chain joins TRBV7-2 and TRBJ2-1, with 10 bases matching TRBD1. This CDR3 contains 16 residues. CDR1 and CDR2 from the germline V gene are SGHTA and FQGNSA. Germline trimming cut 4 bases from V and 7 bases from J; bases unmatched to any gene: 10. Here the CDR3 reads CASSSAGGTGVNEQFF. The CDR3 DNA sequence: TGTGCCAGCAGCTCGGCCGGAGGGACAGGGGTGAATGAGCAGTTCTTC.

This clonotype appeared a few times. This chain links TRBV28 with TRBJ2-2; 8 bases are a match to TRBD1. Germline-derived CDR1 and CDR2 are MDHEN and SYDVKM. The CDR3 spans 15 residues. The junction had 7 bases not matched to a gene; V was cut back by 6 bases and J by 4 bases. CDR3 amino acids: CASSSSGQGTGELFF. The CDR3 region has the DNA TGTGCCAGCAGCTCCTCTGGACAGGGCACCGGGGAGCTGTTTTTT.

This clonotype was found many times. The chain is built from TRBV2 and TRBJ2-2; D unresolved. The germline V and J ends were trimmed by 7 bases and 1 base, with 4 bases remaining between them. The CDR3 has 12 amino acids. CDR1 and CDR2 (germline): SNHLY, FYNNEI. The CDR3 region is CASNMNTGELFF. CDR3 coding DNA: TGTGCCAGCAACATGAACACCGGGGAGCTGTTTTTT.

The J gene is TRBJ2-1, the V gene TRBV4-1, with D uncertain. Germline lookup yields CDR1 MGHRA and CDR2 YSYEKL. The CDR3 spans 14 residues. V shed 1 base and J shed 9 bases, with 13 bases lying between them. The CDR3 here is CASSQVLSIIEQFF. Written as DNA, the CDR3 is TGCGCCAGCAGCCAAGTCCTTAGTATAATTGAGCAGTTCTTC.

On this clonotype: This sequence may be a read error, since a much larger clone differs from it by one base. The gene calls are TRBV15 and TRBJ2-1; D gene ambiguous. CDR1 is LNHNV, CDR2 YYDKDF, per germline (reference sequence). The CDR3 runs to 15 residues. The CDR3 bases are TGTGCCACCAGCAGAGAAAGGTCTTCCTACAATGGGCAGTTCTTC. Amino acids: CATSRERSSYNGQFF.

This clonotype has more than one count but fewer than ten. Here the CDR3 reads CASSYSITGELFF. In DNA form, the CDR3 reads TGCGCCAGCAGCTACTCGATAACCGGGGAGCTGTTTTTT. This chain connects TRBV5-1 to TRBJ2-2; D unresolved. V lost 3 bases, J lost 5 bases, and 8 bases lay in between. There are 13 residues in the CDR3. Germline V lookup: CDR1 SGHRS, CDR2 YFSETQ.

In this sample, this clonotype turned up a few times. The chain carries TRBV9 and TRBJ1-3, with unresolved D. Per the germline V gene, CDR1 is SGDLS and CDR2 is YYNGEE. Trimming removed 7 bases at V and 3 bases at J, with 8 bases between. The CDR3 loop spans 12 amino acids. The DNA for the CDR3 is TGTGCCAGCGGGAAGGATGGAAACACCATATATTTT. Translated, it gives CASGKDGNTIYF.

This clonotype has more than one count but fewer than ten. The chain recombines TRBV11-2 with TRBJ2-1, with TRBD2 identical over 11 bases. This CDR3 has 19 residues. Germline assignment: CDR1 SGHAT and CDR2 FQNNGV. The J segment lost 4 bases and the V segment lost 2 bases, leaving 13 bases of the junction unmatched. CDR3 region: CASSLLAGGPSWAYNEQFF. The CDR3 nucleotides are TGTGCCAGCAGCTTATTAGCGGGAGGGCCAAGTTGGGCTTACAATGAGCAGTTCTTC.

This chain links TRBV29-1 with TRBJ2-1; the match to TRBD2 covers 7 bases. Germline V gene sequence: CDR1 SQVTM, CDR2 ANQGSEA. V was clipped by 4 bases and J by 0 bases; unmatched bases: 6. The CDR3 contains 15 residues. For the CDR3, the DNA is TGCAGCGTTGCCCCTAGCGGCACCTCCTACAATGAGCAGTTCTTC. This sequence encodes CSVAPSGTSYNEQFF.